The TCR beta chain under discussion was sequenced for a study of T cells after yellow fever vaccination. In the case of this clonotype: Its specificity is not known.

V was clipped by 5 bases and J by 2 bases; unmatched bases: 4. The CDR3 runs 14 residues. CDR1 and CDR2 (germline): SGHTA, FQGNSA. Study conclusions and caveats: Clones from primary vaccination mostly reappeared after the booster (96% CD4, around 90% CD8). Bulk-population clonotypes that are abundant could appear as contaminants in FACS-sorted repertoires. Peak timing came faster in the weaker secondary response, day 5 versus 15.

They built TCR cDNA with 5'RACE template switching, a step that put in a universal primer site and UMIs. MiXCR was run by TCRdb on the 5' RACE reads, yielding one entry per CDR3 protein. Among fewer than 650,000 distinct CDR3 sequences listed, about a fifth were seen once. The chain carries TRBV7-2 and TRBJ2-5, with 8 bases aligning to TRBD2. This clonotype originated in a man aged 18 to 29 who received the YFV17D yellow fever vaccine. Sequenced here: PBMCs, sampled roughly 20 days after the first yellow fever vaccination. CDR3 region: CASSPAGGQETQYF. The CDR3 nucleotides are TGTGCCAGCAGCCCGGCGGGGGGTCAAGAGACCCAGTACTTC. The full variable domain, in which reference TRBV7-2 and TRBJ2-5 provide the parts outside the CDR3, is GAGVSQSPSNKVTEKGKDVELRCDPISGHTALYWYRQSLGQGLEFLIYFQGNSAPDKSGLPSDRFSAERTGGSVSTLTIQRTQQEDSAVYLCASSPAGGQETQYFGPGTRLLVL.